Each of the 23 T cell receptor beta chains below was sequenced from the same sample in a study of OX40 agonist ivuxolimab in advanced cancers. The data were produced by immunoSEQ multiplex PCR, yet TCRdb's version contains in-frame clones alone and is incomplete. The table lists about 48,000 clones, more than 75% of them singletons, with roughly a tenth in the top ten. Specimen: CD4+ or CD8+ T cells sorted from blood, collected in a trial of the OX40 agonist ivuxolimab. These receptors were obtained from an adult with an advanced solid tumor such as melanoma, head and neck, liver or kidney cancer.

This clone was observed once. CDR3 nucleotide sequence: TGTGCCAGCAGCTTAGACTTCTTGACAGGGCCAGCCTACGAGCAGTACTTC. Translating it yields CASSLDFLTGPAYEQYF. The chain combines TRBV11-3 with TRBJ2-7, with 7 bases lining up with TRBD1. The CDR3 consists of 17 residues. V shed 0 bases and J 2 bases; nucleotides not matched to a gene: 10. Germline CDR1 SGHNT, CDR2 YENEEA.

The chain links TRBV18 to TRBJ2-7; D may be TRBD1 or TRBD2 (5 bases each). The length of the CDR3 is 15 residues. Germline V gene lookup returns CDR1 KGHSH and CDR2 LQKENI. The V end lost 0 bases, the J end lost 4 bases, and 13 bases lay between the germline ends. For the CDR3, the DNA is TGTGCCAGCTCACCACCGGGCGGTGGGGGTTACGAGCAGTACTTC. It is translated as CASSPPGGGGYEQYF.

The rearrangement links TRBV19 to TRBJ2-7; 7 nucleotides line up with TRBD2. Trimming took 5 bases from V and 6 from J; bases not matched to a gene: 7. The V gene's germline CDR1 is LNHDA and CDR2 SQIVND (reference sequence). This CDR3 is 13 amino acids long. In DNA, the CDR3 is TGTGCCAGTAGTCCCCCCGGGACTACCGAGCAGTACTTC. Its protein is CASSPPGTTEQYF.

This clone appeared a single time. V and J are TRBV5-1 and TRBJ1-4; no reliable D call. This CDR3 region has 14 residues. V was clipped by 0 bases and J by 8 bases, with 11 bases between them. Germline V gives CDR1 SGHRS, CDR2 YFSETQ. The chain's CDR3 is CASSLGTMGEKLFF. Written as DNA, the CDR3 is TGCGCCAGCAGCTTGGGGACTATGGGGGAAAAACTGTTTTTT.

The genes are TRBV2 and TRBJ2-1; D assignment may be TRBD1 or TRBD2 (5 bases each). V was trimmed by 1 base and J by 3 bases, leaving 10 bases between them. This CDR3 region has 15 residues. CDR1 is SNHLY, CDR2 FYNNEI, per germline. The CDR3 is CASSEEGTGYNEQFF. The CDR3 DNA reads as TGTGCCAGCAGTGAAGAGGGGACGGGCTACAATGAGCAGTTCTTC.

V usage is TRBV11-2 and J usage is TRBJ2-1; 7 bases match TRBD2. The CDR3 has 17 residues. After removal of 5 bases from V and 5 bases from J, the junction contained 15 bases not matched to a gene. The V gene's germline CDR1 is SGHAT and CDR2 FQNNGV. The CDR3, as DNA: TGTGCCAGCAGCGCACGACCGACTAGCTTCTATAACAATGAGCAGTTCTTC. This encodes CASSARPTSFYNNEQFF.

The genes are TRBV6-6 and TRBJ1-2; 7 nucleotides match TRBD1. The CDR3 spans 14 residues. The ends lost 0 bases at V and 8 bases at J; junction bases unmatched: 6. Looked up from germline, CDR1 is MNHNY and CDR2 is SVGAGI (reference sequence). The CDR3 DNA reads TGTGCCAGCAGTTACTCCGACAGGGCGGAAGGCTACACCTTC. Protein: CASSYSDRAEGYTF.

This rearrangement joins TRBV7-3 to TRBJ1-5; D not resolved. Germline assignment: CDR1 SGHTA and CDR2 FQGTGA. CDR3 length equals 16 residues. Trimming stripped 5 bases from V and 3 bases from J, with 17 bases between. Here the CDR3 reads CASSLVGGSPNQPQHF. For the CDR3, the DNA is TGTGCCAGCAGCCTCGTGGGAGGATCACCCAATCAGCCCCAGCATTTT. Full variable domain (rest looked up from reference TRBV7-3 and TRBJ1-5): GAGVSQTPSNKVTEKGKYVELRCDPISGHTALYWYRQSLGQGPEFLIYFQGTGAADDSGLPNDRFFAVRPEGSVSTLKIQRTERGDSAVYLCASSLVGGSPNQPQHFGDGTRLSIL.

This rearrangement joins TRBV12-1 to TRBJ2-5. TRBV12-1 is designated a pseudogene. The CDR3 covers 16 residues. CDR3: CASSKGDSSAGETQYF. DNA of the CDR3: TGTGCCAGCAGCAAGGGGGACTCCTCGGCAGGGGAGACCCAGTACTTC.

This clone was picked up one time. The chain recombines TRBV2 with TRBJ2-7; 10 bases map to TRBD1. The V gene's germline CDR1 is SNHLY and CDR2 FYNNEI. The CDR3 loop spans 14 amino acids. The V gene end was trimmed by 4 bases and the J gene end by 2 bases; junction bases not matched to a gene: 2. This CDR3 is CASSGGQGAYEQYF. DNA of the CDR3: TGTGCCAGCAGTGGAGGACAGGGGGCCTACGAGCAGTACTTC.

This clone was counted between two and nine times. The chain carries TRBV5-1 and TRBJ1-2; TRBD1 matches at 8 bases. J lost 7 bases, V lost 3 bases, and 11 bases had no gene match. This CDR3 is built from 15 residues. CDR1 and CDR2 (germline): SGHRS, YFSETQ. The CDR3 sequence: CASSSTGGSGGGYTF. In DNA, the CDR3 is TGCGCCAGCAGCTCTACAGGGGGATCTGGCGGTGGCTACACCTTC. The full variable domain, rest sourced from reference TRBV5-1 and TRBJ1-2, is KAGVTQTPRYLIKTRGQQVTLSCSPISGHRSVSWYQQTPGQGLQFLFEYFSETQRNKGNFPGRFSGRQFSNSRSEMNVSTLELGDSALYLCASSSTGGSGGGYTFGSGTRLTVV.

This chain uses TRBV5-1 with TRBJ2-7; 11 positions match TRBD2. Germline V CDR1 and CDR2: SGHRS, YFSETQ. This CDR3 comprises 17 residues. V was pared by 2 bases and J by 4 bases, with 11 bases of the junction left unmatched. The DNA of the CDR3 is TGCGCCAGCAGCTTATCCGGGACTAGCGGTTATGGATACGAGCAGTACTTC. Amino acid sequence: CASSLSGTSGYGYEQYF. The full variable domain, with the rest looked up from reference TRBV5-1 and TRBJ2-7, is KAGVTQTPRYLIKTRGQQVTLSCSPISGHRSVSWYQQTPGQGLQFLFEYFSETQRNKGNFPGRFSGRQFSNSRSEMNVSTLELGDSALYLCASSLSGTSGYGYEQYFGPGTRLTVT.

The chain joins TRBV6-5 to TRBJ1-6, with D possibly TRBD1 on 5 matching bases. Trimming removed 0 bases from V and 9 bases from J, with 9 bases in between. Germline V lookup: CDR1 MNHEY, CDR2 SVGAGI. This CDR3 comprises 14 residues. The CDR3 loop reads CASSYSGASSPLHF. The CDR3 DNA reads TGTGCCAGCAGTTACTCAGGGGCCAGTTCACCCCTCCACTTT.

V and J are TRBV11-2 and TRBJ2-5; no definite D call. The length of the CDR3 is 13 residues. Germline V gene lookup returns CDR1 SGHAT and CDR2 FQNNGV. Between the trimmed V and J ends, which lost 6 bases and 3 bases, there was a span of 11 bases. CDR3 sequence reads: CASRPLGKETQYF. The CDR3 nucleotides read TGTGCCAGCAGACCTCTGGGGAAAGAGACCCAGTACTTC.

This chain links TRBV9 with TRBJ2-7, with 7 bases fitting TRBD2. Per germline, CDR1 SGDLS and CDR2 YYNGEE. The V segment lost 2 bases and the J segment 0 bases; nucleotides outside the gene matches: 5. The CDR3 covers 15 residues. CDR3 sequence (DNA): TGTGCCAGCAGCGTCGGACTAGACATCTCCTACGAGCAGTACTTC. Residues: CASSVGLDISYEQYF.

The chain couples TRBV28 to TRBJ1-5, with a tentative D call TRBD1 (5 bases). The V end lost 4 bases, the J end lost 2 bases, and 12 bases lay between the germline ends. The CDR3 consists of 15 residues. Germline values: CDR1 MDHEN, CDR2 SYDVKM. This chain's CDR3 is CASSSGSRGNQPQHF. In DNA, the CDR3 is TGTGCCAGCAGTTCAGGAAGCAGGGGCAATCAGCCCCAGCATTTT.

The chain uses TRBV7-4 and TRBJ1-5; D may be TRBD1 (6 bases). CDR3 length: 19 residues. Germline V lookup: CDR1 SGHVT, CDR2 SQSDAQ. V lost 0 bases to trimming and J lost 10 bases, with 28 bases between them. The CDR3 nucleotides are TGTGCCAGCAGCTTAGCTGGACAGCTTGTGGGTTTCGGGCCCATACCCCAGCATTTT. Its protein product is CASSLAGQLVGFGPIPQHF. Complete variable domain (other parts from reference TRBV7-4 and TRBJ1-5): GAGVSQSPRYKVAKRGRDVALRCDSISGHVTLYWYRQTLGQGSEVLTYSQSDAQRDKSGRPSGRFSAERPERSVSTLKIQRTEQGDSAVYLCASSLAGQLVGFGPIPQHFGDGTRLSIL.

V gene TRBV5-5 combines with J gene TRBJ2-1; 9 bases line up with TRBD1. The CDR3 loop spans 18 amino acids. Trimming removed 0 bases from V and 2 bases from J; junction bases left unmatched: 9. Germline loops: CDR1 SGHKS, CDR2 YYEKEE (reference sequence). CDR3 in DNA: TGTGCCAGCAGCTTGGCCGTTCCCGGGACAGGGCCCTACAATGAGCAGTTCTTC. Its protein is CASSLAVPGTGPYNEQFF. Variable domain in full (rest from reference TRBV5-5 and TRBJ2-1): DAGVTQSPTHLIKTRGQQVTLRCSPISGHKSVSWYQQVLGQGPQFIFQYYEKEERGRGNFPDRFSARQFPNYSSELNVNALLLGDSALYLCASSLAVPGTGPYNEQFFGPGTRLTVL.

Here the CDR3 DNA reads TGTGCCAGTATTACCGGGACAGGGGGATGGACCGGGGAGCTGTTTTTT. Translating it yields CASITGTGGWTGELFF. The rearrangement links TRBV19 to TRBJ2-2; 11 bases line up with TRBD1. There are 16 residues in the CDR3. With V trimmed by 7 bases and J by 5 bases, 9 bases remained unmatched. Germline values: CDR1 LNHDA, CDR2 SQIVND (reference sequence).

The chain employs TRBV5-1 and TRBJ2-5, with 10 nucleotides matching TRBD2. J lost 4 bases, V lost 2 bases, and 8 bases had no gene match. CDR1 and CDR2 from the germline V gene are SGHRS and YFSETQ. The CDR3 has 16 amino acids. The CDR3 spells CASSFGTAGGGETQYF. The CDR3, as DNA: TGCGCCAGCAGCTTCGGGACAGCGGGAGGGGGAGAGACCCAGTACTTC.

The gene calls are TRBV28 and TRBJ1-5, with D hard to call. The CDR3 contains 14 residues. The V end was cut by 5 bases, the J end by 1 base, with 9 bases between. Germline V gene sequence: CDR1 MDHEN, CDR2 SYDVKM. CDR3 coding DNA: TGTGCCAGCAGTCCCGGAGGGAGCAATCAGCCCCAGCATTTT. It translates to CASSPGGSNQPQHF.

V usage is TRBV28 and J usage is TRBJ2-1; 12 bases line up with TRBD2. Germline V gene lookup returns CDR1 MDHEN and CDR2 SYDVKM. The CDR3 has 15 residues. V gave up 4 bases and J gave up 7 bases; unmatched junction bases: 5. CDR3 DNA: TGTGCCAGCAGTTCCCTAGCGGGAGGGGTTAATGAGCAGTTCTTC. As protein: CASSSLAGGVNEQFF. Looking up the rest from reference TRBV28 and TRBJ2-1 gives the full variable domain: DVKVTQSSRYLVKRTGEKVFLECVQDMDHENMFWYRQDPGLGLRLIYFSYDVKMKEKGDIPEGYSVSREKKERFSLILESASTNQTSMYLCASSSLAGGVNEQFFGPGTRLTVL.

The genes are TRBV28 and TRBJ1-3, with D tentatively TRBD1 (6 bases). CDR1 MDHEN and CDR2 SYDVKM come from the germline V gene. Trimming stripped 5 bases from V and 0 bases from J, with 14 bases between. This CDR3 comprises 16 residues. The CDR3 DNA reads as TGTGCCAGCAGTCAAGGACAGCGCCTCTCTGGAAACACCATATATTTT. Protein product: CASSQGQRLSGNTIYF.